This paragraph covers one T cell receptor (beta chain) sequence. Its antigen is unidentified. This sample is part of a study of blood T cells in healthy people across ages. Findings and caveats of the study: Percentage of naive T cells showed a strong correlation with TCR beta diversity.

Together with a sample-barcoded 5' primer, a J-beta primer mix was included in a second PCR lasting roughly 6 to 12 cycles. MiXCR, run by TCRdb on the 5' RACE reads, gives a single entry per CDR3 protein. The sample contains some 760,000 distinct CDR3 sequences, roughly 25% of which appear only once. It was approximately 10 milliliters of peripheral blood that were drawn from each donor. The germline V and J ends were trimmed by 3 bases and 3 bases, with 24 bases remaining between them. Germline CDR1 is MDHEN and CDR2 is SYDVKM. This CDR3 is 19 amino acids long. This sample was shared with a second study, whose subject was T cells of mothers and their children. That report adds: The M1S primer of the second PCR added sample barcodes and 2-4 random nucleotides. Each child contributed approximately 2.9 million TCR beta CDR3 reads, while each mother contributed over 8.5 million.

The chain joins TRBV28 to TRBJ2-4, with a tentative D call TRBD1 (5 bases). The sample taken for sequencing was blood. The receptor was isolated from a boy aged 5 to 17 in good health. The CDR3 DNA follows: TGTGCCAGCAGTTTTCCCCCTCGACAGACGCACGCTGGCAAAAACATTCAGTACTTC. Encoded protein: CASSFPPRQTHAGKNIQYF.